The 23 T cell receptor beta chains below come from one sample, sequenced in a study of blood T cell repertoires in COVID-19. Assay used: immunoSEQ multiplex PCR; TCRdb lists only in-frame clones, some missing. The sample includes over 130,000 clones, 84% seen only once; the top ten take approximately 1.8%. Sequenced material: PBMCs or T cells enriched from blood (not recorded which). The receptors come from a woman in her late teens or twenties who had been exposed to COVID-19.

The V call is TRBV5-1, the J call TRBJ2-1; 9 nucleotides line up with TRBD2. The CDR3 length is 13 residues. CDR1 and CDR2 (germline): SGHRS, YFSETQ. After removal of 4 bases from V and 7 bases from J, the junction contained 3 bases not matched to a gene. DNA for the CDR3: TGCGCCAGCAGCAAGCGGGAGGTAAATGAGCAGTTCTTC. It translates to CASSKREVNEQFF.

The chain links TRBV6-5 to TRBJ2-5, with 7 bases that match TRBD1. There are 13 residues in the CDR3. Germline V lookup: CDR1 MNHEY, CDR2 SVGAGI. With 6 bases clipped from V and 4 bases from J, the junction kept 5 bases outside the gene matches. The CDR3 is CASRGPGGETQYF. The CDR3 coding sequence is TGTGCCAGCAGAGGACCAGGGGGAGAGACCCAGTACTTC.

This clone was detected once. The chain joins TRBV4-2 to TRBJ1-2, with D possibly being TRBD1 (5 bases). The CDR3 loop spans 13 amino acids. The germline V and J ends were trimmed by 1 base and 6 bases, with 9 bases remaining between them. Germline V CDR1 and CDR2: LGHNA, YNFKEQ. In nucleotides, the CDR3 is TGTGCCAGCAGCCAAGCAGGGATTGATGGCTACACCTTC. It encodes CASSQAGIDGYTF.

This rearrangement joins TRBV2 to TRBJ1-1; 8 nucleotides agree with TRBD1. V was pared by 4 bases and J by 12 bases, with 10 bases of the junction left unmatched. The CDR3 is 13 residues long. CDR1 is SNHLY, CDR2 FYNNEI, per germline. The CDR3 spells CASSVDRERLTFF. Written as DNA, the CDR3 is TGTGCCAGCAGTGTGGACAGGGAGAGGTTGACTTTCTTT.

The chain uses TRBV7-6 and TRBJ2-5; 9 bases fit TRBD1. The CDR3 is 16 residues long. J gave up 2 bases and V 1 base, and 5 bases lay outside the gene matches. Germline CDR1 SGHVS, CDR2 FNYEAQ. CDR3 bases: TGTGCCAGCAGCTTAGTCGGACAGGGGAAACAAGAGACCCAGTACTTC. This gives the protein CASSLVGQGKQETQYF.

The rearrangement uses TRBV5-1 and TRBJ2-3; a possible D gene is TRBD1 (6 bases). Germline CDR1 and CDR2: SGHRS and YFSETQ. Trimming took 0 bases from V and 8 from J, leaving 16 bases between them. The CDR3 extends over 15 amino acids. CDR3 sequence (DNA): TGCGCCAGCAGCTTGGGGAATACAGGGTTCGCTACGCAGTATTTT. Translation: CASSLGNTGFATQYF.

The chain uses TRBV30 and TRBJ1-5, with D tentatively TRBD1 (6 bases). Germline CDR1 reads GTSNPN; CDR2 reads SVGIG (reference sequence). The CDR3 contains 15 residues. V was shortened by 5 bases and J by 2 bases, with 16 bases between the two germline ends. The CDR3 nucleotides are TGTGCCTGGGGATTTACAGGGATACGCAATCAGCCCCAGCATTTT. Its translation is CAWGFTGIRNQPQHF.

This clone was seen once. This sequence joins TRBV18 and TRBJ2-5; TRBD2 agrees at 12 bases. V lost 1 base and J lost 4; bases outside the gene matches: 10. The CDR3 spans 18 residues. The germline V gene has CDR1 KGHSH and CDR2 LQKENI. The DNA of the CDR3 is TGTGCCAGCTCACCACTCCTAGCGGGAGGGCCGGTGGGAGAGACCCAGTACTTC. This translates into CASSPLLAGGPVGETQYF.

The chain has TRBV6-2 or TRBV6-3 and TRBJ2-1, with D maybe TRBD1 (5 bases). The germline V and J ends were trimmed by 0 bases and 9 bases, with 9 bases remaining between them. Germline-derived CDR1 and CDR2 are MNHEY and SVGEGT. The CDR3 covers 13 residues. The CDR3 coding sequence is TGTGCCAGCAGTTACTCAGGGGTGGGTGAGCAGTTCTTC. Its translation is CASSYSGVGEQFF.

This rearrangement joins TRBV4-1 to TRBJ1-1; no definite D call. CDR3 length: 14 residues. The ends were cut back, 3 bases at V and 5 bases at J, with 13 bases in the middle. The germline V gene encodes CDR1 MGHRA and CDR2 YSYEKL. As DNA, the CDR3 is TGCGCCAGCAGCCACGGTAGTGAATGGACTGAAGCTTTCTTT. Translation: CASSHGSEWTEAFF.

This chain links TRBV4-2 with TRBJ2-5, with a possible D match to TRBD2 (6 bases). The ends were cut back, 0 bases at V and 5 bases at J, with 13 bases in the middle. There are 15 residues in the CDR3. Per germline, CDR1 LGHNA and CDR2 YNFKEQ. DNA for the CDR3: TGTGCCAGCAGCCAAGATTACGGGGGTCCGGAGACCCAGTACTTC. Translation: CASSQDYGGPETQYF.

The V call is TRBV5-6, the J call TRBJ1-3, with D perhaps matching TRBD1 (5 bases). Trimming left V 2 bases short and J 2 bases short, with 11 bases between. CDR1 is SGHDT, CDR2 YYEEEE, per germline. CDR3 length: 15 residues. CDR3 DNA sequence: TGTGCCAGCAGCTTCTTAGACAGAGCTGGAAACACCATATATTTT. It yields the protein CASSFLDRAGNTIYF. The variable domain in full, with the rest retrieved from reference TRBV5-6 and TRBJ1-3, is DAGVTQSPTHLIKTRGQQVTLRCSPKSGHDTVSWYQQALGQGPQFIFQYYEEEERQRGNFPDRFSGHQFPNYSSELNVNALLLGDSALYLCASSFLDRAGNTIYFGEGSWLTVV.

This clone was found once. The chain carries TRBV7-9 and TRBJ2-3; 13 bases are shared with TRBD2. The CDR3 length is 17 residues. Germline V CDR1 and CDR2: SEHNR, FQNEAQ (reference sequence). The ends lost 5 bases at V and 2 bases at J; junction bases unmatched: 7. This CDR3 reads CASSAGLAGAPTDTQYF. The CDR3 DNA sequence: TGTGCCAGCAGCGCCGGACTAGCGGGAGCCCCCACAGATACGCAGTATTTT. Supplemented by reference TRBV7-9 and TRBJ2-3, the full variable domain reads DTGVSQNPRHKITKRGQNVTFRCDPISEHNRLYWYRQTLGQGPEFLTYFQNEAQLEKSRLLSDRFSAERPKGSFSTLEIQRTEQGDSAMYLCASSAGLAGAPTDTQYFGPGTRLTVL.

The chain couples TRBV3-1 (or the pseudogene TRBV3-2) to TRBJ2-3; the match to TRBD2 covers 15 bases. CDR3 size: 17 residues. Germline lookup yields CDR1 LGHDT and CDR2 YNNKEL (reference sequence). V was pared by 4 bases and J by 3 bases, with 5 bases of the junction left unmatched. This chain's CDR3 is CASSPRGLAGGTDTQYF. For the CDR3, the DNA is TGTGCCAGCAGCCCGAGGGGACTAGCGGGAGGTACAGATACGCAGTATTTT.

This sequence joins TRBV25-1 and TRBJ1-1, with 11 nucleotides matching TRBD1. The CDR3 extends over 16 amino acids. Unmatched junction bases numbered 6, after V lost 3 bases and J lost 3 bases. Germline V lookup: CDR1 MGHDK, CDR2 SYGVNS. CDR3 residues: CASSEDRGRIYTEAFF. The CDR3 DNA is TGTGCCAGCAGTGAGGACAGGGGGCGGATTTACACTGAAGCTTTCTTT. The full variable domain, its missing parts supplied by reference TRBV25-1 and TRBJ1-1, is EADIYQTPRYLVIGTGKKITLECSQTMGHDKMYWYQQDPGMELHLIHYSYGVNSTEKGDLSSESTVSRIRTEHFPLTLESARPSHTSQYLCASSEDRGRIYTEAFFGQGTRLTVV.

The chain combines TRBV9 with TRBJ2-5, with a weak D call TRBD2 (5 bases). The CDR3 runs to 15 residues. V lost 0 bases to trimming and J lost 3 bases, with 12 bases between them. Looked up from germline, CDR1 is SGDLS and CDR2 is YYNGEE. The CDR3 sequence is CASSVVLDGEETQYF. The CDR3 DNA follows: TGTGCCAGCAGCGTAGTGTTGGACGGGGAAGAGACCCAGTACTTC.

This chain uses TRBV5-1 with TRBJ2-1; D perhaps matches TRBD2 (6 bases). There are 15 residues in the CDR3. Trimming left V 4 bases short and J 4 bases short, with 15 bases between. Germline-derived CDR1 and CDR2 are SGHRS and YFSETQ. CDR3 coding DNA: TGCGCCAGCAGCCCCGTGGAGGGGCGGTACAATGAGCAGTTCTTC. Translation: CASSPVEGRYNEQFF.

This clone was observed once. The rearrangement links TRBV27 to TRBJ2-1; 10 positions agree with TRBD2. The CDR3 length is 17 residues. V shed 2 bases and J 7 bases; nucleotides not matched to a gene: 11. In germline, CDR1 is MNHEY, CDR2 SMNVEV (reference sequence). The DNA for the CDR3 is TGTGCCAGCAGTTTAAATGGGGCTAGCGGGAGTGAGAATGAGCAGTTCTTC. Its protein product is CASSLNGASGSENEQFF.

The chain joins TRBV12-3 or TRBV12-4 to TRBJ1-2; D gene uncertain. Trimming removed 1 base from V and 3 bases from J, with 6 bases in between. This CDR3 region has 13 residues. In DNA form, the CDR3 reads TGTGCCAGCAGTTTAGGTCAGGACTATGGCTACACCTTC. This encodes CASSLGQDYGYTF.

V gene TRBV18 combines with J gene TRBJ2-3, with 8 bases aligning to TRBD2. V shed 6 bases, J shed 3 bases, and the junction held 8 bases outside the gene matches. The CDR3 covers 15 residues. Per the germline V gene, CDR1 is KGHSH and CDR2 is LQKENI. CDR3 DNA sequence: TGTGCCAGCTCCCCTCTGGCGGGGGGAACAGATACGCAGTATTTT. Its translation is CASSPLAGGTDTQYF. The full variable domain, with the rest looked up from reference TRBV18 and TRBJ2-3, is NAGVMQNPRHLVRRRGQEARLRCSPMKGHSHVYWYRQLPEEGLKFMVYLQKENIIDESGMPKERFSAEFPKEGPSILRIQQVVRGDSAAYFCASSPLAGGTDTQYFGPGTRLTVL.

The V call is TRBV20-1, the J call TRBJ2-2, with 12 positions matching TRBD2. The V segment lost 3 bases and the J segment 5 bases; nucleotides outside the gene matches: 1. The CDR3 runs to 14 residues. Germline-derived CDR1 and CDR2 are DFQATT and SNEGSKA (reference sequence). CDR3 coding DNA: TGCAGTGCTAGTACTAGCGGGAGGACCGGGGAGCTGTTTTTT. Protein sequence: CSASTSGRTGELFF.

The chain employs TRBV7-2 and TRBJ1-6; 10 bases are a match to TRBD1. Unmatched junction bases numbered 4, after V lost 5 bases and J lost 9 bases. There are 14 residues in the CDR3. The germline V gene encodes CDR1 SGHTA and CDR2 FQGNSA. CDR3 residues: CASSPGQGSSPLHF. The CDR3 DNA reads TGTGCCAGCAGCCCGGGACAGGGGAGTTCACCCCTCCACTTT.

The chain employs TRBV7-2 and TRBJ1-6, with 8 positions matching TRBD1. CDR1 and CDR2 from the germline V gene are SGHTA and FQGNSA. Losses at the gene ends were 4 bases for V and 7 bases for J; bases not matched to a gene: 12. CDR3 length: 17 amino acids. The DNA for the CDR3 is TGTGCCAGCAGCTCAGTACCGACAGGGGTTAGGAATTCACCCCTCCACTTT. As protein: CASSSVPTGVRNSPLHF.